This T cell receptor beta chain appears in the sequencing data of a study of blood T cell repertoires in COVID-19. Turning to the study itself: Collection of acute and convalescent COVID-19 samples took place in the United States, Italy and Spain. PBMCs, B-cell-depleted T cells, or T cells were the source of the cDNA or gDNA that made up the material.

As handled by the study authors: Cell counts per sample came from amplifying reference gene primers. Measured with immunoSEQ multiplex PCR; TCRdb has only the in-frame clones, and not every one. The V and J calls and clone size are taken from that table; D and trimming were inferred from the DNA. The sample has under 100,000 clones; about 82% are singletons. Germline V gives CDR1 SGHTA, CDR2 FQGNSA. The V and J ends lost 5 bases and 1 base, in that order; junction bases with no gene match: 11. This CDR3 has 18 amino acids. The rearrangement links TRBV7-2 to TRBJ1-1; 12 positions match TRBD1. The material sequenced was peripheral blood. This TCR derives from a woman in her 70s with active or convalescent COVID-19. CDR3 bases: TGTGCCAGCAGCGCCTCCGGGACAGGGGGCCTGGGGAACACTGAAGCTTTCTTT. Translation: CASSASGTGGLGNTEAFF.